The table lists the clone carrying this TCR beta chain with a count of one. The data were obtained in a study of blood T cell repertoires in COVID-19. Turning to the study itself: Donors in the United States, Italy and Spain gave samples during acute or convalescent COVID-19. PBMCs, B-cell-depleted T cells, or T cells provided the cDNA or gDNA that made up the material.

The CDR3 totals 16 residues. In germline, CDR1 is SGDLS, CDR2 YYNGEE. Trimming removed 0 bases from V and 0 bases from J, with 10 bases in between. In the original workflow: Scientists estimated how many nucleated cells there were by amplifying reference gene primers. The table came from immunoSEQ multiplex PCR; TCRdb's copy has only in-frame clones and leaves some out. V, J and clone size were drawn from that table, and D and trimming were deduced from the DNA. Here the sample spans some 120,000 clones, 71% being singletons. The sample taken for sequencing was peripheral blood. This TCR was sampled from a human donor with acute or convalescent COVID-19. The donor label of this sample is uncertain. The rearrangement joins TRBV9 to TRBJ2-1, with D uncertain. The CDR3 sequence is CASSVDIASSYNEQFF. The DNA for the CDR3 is TGTGCCAGCAGCGTAGATATAGCCAGCTCCTACAATGAGCAGTTCTTC.